This TCR beta chain was sequenced in a study of T cell responses to AZD1222 COVID-19 vaccine. Sequenced by immunoSEQ multiplex PCR; TCRdb stores in-frame clones only, minus some. Here the sample spans roughly 70,000 clones, roughly 87% being singletons. Only a few counts were recorded for this clone. J lost 1 base, V lost 3 bases, and 8 bases had no gene match. The germline V gene encodes CDR1 SGHVS and CDR2 FQNEAQ. The CDR3 covers 16 residues. The sequencing used peripheral blood, collected 28 days after the second AZD1222 dose. This clonotype was obtained from an adult who received the AZD1222 COVID-19 vaccine. The chain carries TRBV7-8 and TRBJ1-1; 7 nucleotides match TRBD1. The CDR3 DNA reads TGTGCCAGCAGCTTCCCAGGGGGTGCAAGGAACACTGAAGCTTTCTTT. Translated, it gives CASSFPGGARNTEAFF.